The entry below gives a single T cell receptor (beta chain) sequence along with its context. In its sample, this clone was seen once. No cognate antigen has been identified for it. Per-base quality was not reported, and no clone a single base away is much larger than it. Library preparation was by the immunoSEQ multiplex PCR assay. Adaptive Biotechnologies performed TCRbeta CDR3 sequencing at survey depth and reported CDR3 sequences, V/J genes, productive frequency, and template counts. Amplification of TCR beta CDR3 regions was performed from genomic DNA rather than from RNA. Turning to the authors' computational methods: Pairwise repertoire overlap between tissues was quantified with Jensen-Shannon divergence, where 1 means complete divergence and 0 identical. Based on pairwise JSD values, tissues were grouped by single-linkage agglomerative hierarchical clustering, and the results were shown as dendrograms. All patient samples were analyzed with GLIPH2 using simulation_depth 1000, kmer_min_depth 3 and cdr3_length_cutoff 8, and only groups containing more than two unique CDR3s were kept. In a standardized tissue-overlap score, Jaccard GLIPH-group overlap across patients was extrapolated to a standard repertoire size of 1000 clones. Linear mixed-effect models, with tissue as a fixed effect and individual as a random effect, were used to test how diversity related to clinical or experimental variables. This is the immuneACCESS table as TCRdb keeps it, with only in-frame sequences that have V and J called. A part of the clones is gone; compared with another copy, unresolved V genes explain less than half, and the rest is unexplained. V and J calls and clone size come straight from that table; D and trimming were deduced from the DNA. Present in this sample are about 2,000 clones, 55% to 70% of which were seen just once. The top ten clonotypes cover approximately 18% of the sample.

The time point label of this sample denotes: human tissue collected at research (rapid) autopsy. Over an approximately three-year period, a research-autopsy study prospectively enrolled about 7 adult allo-HCT recipients who had steroid-refractory GVHD. Every GVHD patient had gastrointestinal GVHD and was given several lines of GVHD-directed therapy, and about five of the GVHD patients also had skin involvement. Autopsy tissues, which were obtained after a median post-mortem interval of approximately 8.9 hours, included GI sites from esophagus to rectum, liver, skin and lymphoid organs including spleen. Each autopsy specimen was bisected, with one portion flash-frozen in liquid nitrogen and the remainder formalin-fixed, and the outer muscle layers of GI specimens were removed. To extract genomic DNA from frozen tissues, either the Mag-Bind Blood & Tissue DNA HDQ 96 Kit on a Chemagic 360 or the DNeasy Blood & Tissue Kit was used. Because of concern about red blood cell contamination, extracted DNA was further purified using the Genomic DNA Clean & Concentrator-25 kit.

This sample was included in a study of tissue T cells after allogeneic stem cell transplantation (dated 2022 in TCRdb). About the full investigation: Every GVHD patient received a graft from a donor; four grafts were unmodified and three were CD34-selected to deplete T cells. For tissues with multiple samples, a pathologist reviewed H&E sections and gave sequencing priority to samples with histologically apparent lymphocytes. The study profiled TCR beta repertoires in many tissues obtained from research autopsies of patients with and without GVHD, and also in mouse models of GVHD. On the human side, the study was prospective and observational, with no blinding or randomization.

Overall study outcomes, separate from this receptor: A small and clinically heterogeneous patient cohort was studied, and sampling depth was acknowledged as a limitation. Within patients, how anatomically similar tissues were was a major factor shaping TCR repertoire composition, regardless of disease or transplant status. The study did not determine which tissue TCRs were alloreactive or antigen-specific, and some clones might have been persisting host cells. Blood and spleen T cells captured only a limited portion of the TCR repertoire detected in tissues, in both patients and mice. Not many T cell clones showed up in more than one patient, yet clustering based on motifs uncovered repertoire signatures that were shared across patients in a tissue-specific way.

At the junction V is shortened by 5 bases and J by 19 bases, with 24 bases in between. The CDR3 starts with the cysteine, ends with the phenylalanine, and has 14 residues. The retained sequence is limited to the CDR3, 42 bases, with the frame set at the first base. Taken from the germline V gene (reference sequence), the CDR1 and CDR2 loops are LNHDA and SQIVND. This sequence was found in a male patient older than 55 with steroid-refractory graft-versus-host disease after an allogeneic stem cell transplant. After a transplant, some T cells may be the graft donor's own cells. This sequence uses TRBV19 and TRBJ1-6, with the D gene not confidently named. This sample comprised transverse colon tissue, obtained at autopsy. CDR3 reads: CASSLNVGPEVLHF. The DNA sequence follows: TGTGCCAGTAGTCTCAACGTAGGGCCAGAAGTGCTGCACTTT.